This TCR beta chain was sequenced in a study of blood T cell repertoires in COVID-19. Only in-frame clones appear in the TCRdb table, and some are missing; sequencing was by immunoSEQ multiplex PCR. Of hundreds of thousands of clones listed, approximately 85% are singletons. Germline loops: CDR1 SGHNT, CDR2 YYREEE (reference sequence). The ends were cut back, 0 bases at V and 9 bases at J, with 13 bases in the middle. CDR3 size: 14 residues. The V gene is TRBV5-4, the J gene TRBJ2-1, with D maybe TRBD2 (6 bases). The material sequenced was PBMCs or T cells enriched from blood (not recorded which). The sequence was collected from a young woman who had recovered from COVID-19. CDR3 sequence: CASSLDGGPGEQFF. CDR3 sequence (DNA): TGTGCCAGCAGCTTGGACGGAGGGCCTGGTGAGCAGTTCTTC. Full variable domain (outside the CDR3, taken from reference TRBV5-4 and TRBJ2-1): ETGVTQSPTHLIKTRGQQVTLRCSSQSGHNTVSWYQQALGQGPQFIFQYYREEENGRGNFPPRFSGLQFPNYSSELNVNALELDDSALYLCASSLDGGPGEQFFGPGTRLTVL.